This passage covers 14 T cell receptor beta chains from one sample sequenced in a study of a mutant IDH1 vaccine in newly diagnosed glioma. Time point here: week 11, during vaccination. With topical imiquimod, each dose of the vaccine consisted of 300 ug of mutant IDH1 20-mer peptide. Their cognate antigens are unknown. The data were produced by immunoSEQ multiplex PCR, yet TCRdb's version contains in-frame clones alone and is incomplete. Of 30,000 to 45,000 clones in the sample, approximately 80% were seen once. The sample in question was peripheral blood mononuclear cells (PBMCs), obtained from a glioma patient whose treatment included an IDH1 peptide vaccine. Receptor source: a woman aged 30 to 39 with glioma. Some clones in this sample may be carry-over from other donors' samples.

This chain joins TRBV5-6 and TRBJ2-7; 10 bases match TRBD1. Germline-derived CDR1 and CDR2 are SGHDT and YYEEEE. The J segment lost 1 base and the V segment lost 5 bases, leaving 6 bases of the junction unmatched. The CDR3 is 15 residues long. The CDR3 here is CASRTAGQGSYEQYF. In DNA, the CDR3 is TGTGCCAGCAGGACAGCGGGACAGGGGTCCTACGAGCAGTACTTC.

The chain links TRBV13 to TRBJ2-1, with TRBD1 as a possible D gene (6 bases). Germline V gene data show CDR1 as PRHDT and CDR2 as FYEKMQ (reference sequence). V lost 8 bases to trimming and J lost 5 bases, with 13 bases between them. This CDR3 has 13 residues. The CDR3 region has the DNA TGTGCCAGCGGCCCCTACAGGGACAATGAGCAGTTCTTC. Translating it yields CASGPYRDNEQFF.

This clone was seen only once. This sequence joins TRBV29-1 and TRBJ1-3, with TRBD1 identical over 7 bases. The CDR3 is 16 residues long. J gave up 0 bases and V 1 base, and 6 bases lay outside the gene matches. Germline values: CDR1 SQVTM, CDR2 ANQGSEA. CDR3 residues: CSVEGAGDSSGNTIYF. For the CDR3, the DNA is TGCAGCGTTGAAGGGGCGGGGGACAGCTCTGGAAACACCATATATTTT.

This clone was picked up a small number of times. The chain employs TRBV19 and TRBJ1-3; D is uncertain. This CDR3 has 15 residues. With 3 bases removed from V and 0 bases from J, the gap between germline ends came to 9 bases. Germline V CDR1 and CDR2: LNHDA, SQIVND (reference sequence). The CDR3 region is CASSIAWGSGNTIYF. Written as DNA, the CDR3 is TGTGCCAGTAGTATCGCCTGGGGCTCTGGAAACACCATATATTTT.

V is TRBV29-1 and J is TRBJ1-2; D is unclear. This CDR3 comprises 13 residues. Trimming removed 0 bases from V and 4 bases from J, with 9 bases in between. CDR1 SQVTM and CDR2 ANQGSEA come from the germline V gene. The CDR3 loop is CSVEDFSTYGYTF. The CDR3 nucleotides are TGCAGCGTTGAAGATTTCTCCACCTATGGCTACACCTTC. The whole variable domain, filled in from reference TRBV29-1 and TRBJ1-2, reads SAVISQKPSRDICQRGTSLTIQCQVDSQVTMMFWYRQQPGQSLTLIATANQGSEATYESGFVIDKFPISRPNLTFSTLTVSNMSPEDSSIYLCSVEDFSTYGYTFGSGTRLTVV.

This clone is labeled large (0.1 to 1%). Other DNA sequences in the sample encode the same CDR3. This rearrangement joins TRBV12-5 to TRBJ1-1, with D hard to call. The ends were cut back, 2 bases at V and 0 bases at J, with 10 bases in the middle. The CDR3 loop spans 15 amino acids. Germline values: CDR1 LGHNT, CDR2 FRNRAP. The CDR3 DNA is TGTGCTAGTGGTTTGCACAGAGACCTGAACACTGAAGCTTTCTTT. Translated, it gives CASGLHRDLNTEAFF.

For this clone: One end of the junction is discordant with germline, which a read error may explain. The rearrangement links TRBV28 to TRBJ1-1; a weak D match, TRBD1 (6 bases). The germline CDR1 and CDR2 sequences are MDHEN and SYDVKM. The CDR3 sequence is 14 residues long. CDR3 in DNA: TGTGCCAGCAGGCTGGGAACAGGGAACACTGAAGCTTCCTTT. Protein product: CASRLGTGNTEASF.

This clone was recorded once. The J gene is TRBJ2-7, the V gene TRBV5-1, with 12 bases aligning to TRBD2. J lost 5 bases, V lost 0 bases, and 3 bases had no gene match. This CDR3 is 15 amino acids long. Germline assignment: CDR1 SGHRS and CDR2 YFSETQ. CDR3 bases: TGCGCCAGCAGCTTGGAACTAGCGGGAGGAGACGAGCAGTACTTC. Amino acids: CASSLELAGGDEQYF.

This clone was picked up a small number of times. V and J are TRBV4-1 and TRBJ2-7, with TRBD2 identical over 11 bases. This CDR3 has 15 amino acids. V shed 0 bases, J shed 6 bases, and the junction held 4 bases outside the gene matches. Germline loops: CDR1 MGHRA, CDR2 YSYEKL. The CDR3 DNA sequence: TGCGCCAGCAGCCAAGAGGCTAGCGGGGGGCTCGAGCAGTACTTC. As protein: CASSQEASGGLEQYF.

The CDR3 sequence: CASSFPQGGQETQYF. As DNA, the CDR3 is TGTGCCAGCAGCTTCCCCCAGGGCGGTCAGGAGACCCAGTACTTC. The gene calls are TRBV7-8 and TRBJ2-5; perhaps TRBD1 as D (5 bases). The CDR3 runs to 15 residues. Trimming shortened V by 3 bases and J by 5 bases, and 16 bases separated the two germline ends. CDR1 is SGHVS and CDR2 is FQNEAQ in the germline V gene. The full variable domain, rest sourced from reference TRBV7-8 and TRBJ2-5, is GAGVSQSPRYKVAKRGQDVALRCDPISGHVSLFWYQQALGQGPEFLTYFQNEAQLDKSGLPSDRFFAERPEGSVSTLKIQRTQQEDSAVYLCASSFPQGGQETQYFGPGTRLLVL.

The chain recombines TRBV7-8 with TRBJ1-4; 9 bases are shared with TRBD1. Germline-derived CDR1 and CDR2 are SGHVS and FQNEAQ. The CDR3 is made up of 14 amino acids. The V gene end was trimmed by 6 bases and the J gene end by 11 bases; junction bases not matched to a gene: 10. The CDR3 coding sequence is TGTGCCAGCAGTACCGGGACAGGGTCGTGGAAACTGTTTTTT. This encodes CASSTGTGSWKLFF. Complete variable domain (other parts from reference TRBV7-8 and TRBJ1-4): GAGVSQSPRYKVAKRGQDVALRCDPISGHVSLFWYQQALGQGPEFLTYFQNEAQLDKSGLPSDRFFAERPEGSVSTLKIQRTQQEDSAVYLCASSTGTGSWKLFFGSGTQLSVL.

The rearrangement links TRBV7-8 to TRBJ1-1; D gene unclear. The V gene's germline CDR1 is SGHVS and CDR2 FQNEAQ. This CDR3 is built from 12 residues. V was clipped by 1 base and J by 6 bases, with 6 bases between them. CDR3 sequence: CASSLGRPEAFF. The CDR3 nucleotides are TGTGCCAGCAGCTTAGGGCGCCCTGAAGCTTTCTTT.

This chain uses TRBV7-6 with TRBJ2-7, with TRBD2 matching over 7 bases. This CDR3 is 14 amino acids long. Unmatched junction bases numbered 2, after V lost 3 bases and J lost 0 bases. CDR1 SGHVS and CDR2 FNYEAQ come from the germline V gene. CDR3 protein: CASSFASGSYEQYF. The CDR3 DNA is TGTGCCAGCAGCTTTGCTAGCGGCTCCTACGAGCAGTACTTC.

The rearrangement joins TRBV13 to TRBJ2-7, with 8 bases that match TRBD2. The germline V gene encodes CDR1 PRHDT and CDR2 FYEKMQ (reference sequence). V gave up 5 bases and J gave up 7 bases; unmatched junction bases: 13. The CDR3 runs 15 residues. CDR3 region: CASSPYGGGHREQYF. DNA for the CDR3: TGTGCCAGCAGCCCCTACGGGGGGGGCCATCGGGAGCAGTACTTC.